This TCR beta chain was sequenced for a study of CD8 T cells in Susac syndrome. Points from the study as a whole: As the study acknowledged, the number of individuals who were part of its TCR sequencing and HLA analysis was relatively small.

This CDR3 is built from 14 residues. From germline, CDR1 is MNHEY and CDR2 SVGEGT. The V gene lost 5 bases and the J gene lost 3 bases, with 11 bases spanning the gap. About this clonotype: Antigen: not known.

The patients serving as multiple sclerosis controls were treatment-naive. They had stable or active relapsing-remitting disease and fulfilled revised McDonald criteria. In contrast to the negatively isolated CD8+ and CD4+ T cells, TEMRA cells were FACS-enriched. Random hexamers were used to reverse transcribe an amount of about 0.45 to 1 ug RNA. Amplification of TCR beta CDR3 across 54 Vbeta and 13 Jbeta was performed with immunoSEQ multiplex PCR. TCRdb re-derived calls from the immunoSEQ multiplex PCR reads in MiXCR, one entry per CDR3 protein. This sample has approximately 110,000 distinct CDR3 sequences, with approximately 95% found just once.

The source material was CD8+ T cells from PBMCs. The chain is built from TRBV6-2 or TRBV6-3 and TRBJ2-1, with D tentatively TRBD1 or TRBD2 (6 bases each). The sequence was obtained from a human donor with multiple sclerosis. The CDR3 loop is CASSGGTNYNEQFF. The CDR3 region has the DNA TGTGCCAGCAGTGGCGGGACAAACTACAATGAGCAGTTCTTC.